What follows is one TCR beta chain and its context. Its antigen is not yet known. Base qualities are not recorded, but no much larger clone differs from it by a single base. V is pruned by 2 bases and J by 2 bases, leaving 3 bases of the junction without a gene match. According to the germline V gene, CDR1 reads SGDLS and CDR2 reads YYNGEE. The CDR3 starts with the cysteine, ends with the phenylalanine, and has 15 residues. This entry keeps only the CDR3 DNA: 45 bases, framed from base 1. The data derive from a study of cytomegalovirus exposure and HLA in healthy donors (dated by TCRdb to the late 2010s). Describing the broader study: According to a later analysis, the roughly 130 validation repertoires were produced on the same platform as the roughly 700 repertoires of the first cohort. To predict cytomegalovirus infection status, the study brought together high-throughput TCR immunosequencing, statistical association of individual TCRs with disease status, and machine learning. Along with the approximately 700-subject first cohort, a separate validation cohort of 120 different subjects was used. The study was designed to test whether signatures of past pathogen exposure could be identified by cataloging public T cell receptors. What the authors observed across the whole study: The study gave a list of some 150 TCR beta chains associated with cytomegalovirus. A later analysis had no HLA typing for the validation cohort, so co-occurrence there was scored across all 120 or so repertoires. While some public TCRs were present in many individuals, most TCR sequences turned up only very rarely across donors. It was suggested by the authors that the approach could potentially be generalized to other disease states and immunological phenotypes. A few of the identified cytomegalovirus-associated TCR beta chains were confirmed in vitro to be specific for cytomegalovirus antigens. In both the original and validation cohorts, the classifier was reported to diagnose cytomegalovirus status with high specificity and sensitivity. Subsequent analysis determined that TCRs grouped into clusters in the first cohort also showed a tendency toward co-occurrence across the roughly 130 validation repertoires, and 85% to 95% of cluster scores exceeded 0.

The donors were included in the validation cohort of some 120 subjects, a group kept apart from the approximately 690-subject first cohort. Library preparation used the immunoSEQ multiplex PCR assay. In the source study's methods: A statistical classification framework was built to diagnose cytomegalovirus status from the catalog of TCR beta chain sequences. TCRdb limited this immuneACCESS table to in-frame rearrangements with V and J called. A share of clones is missing; checked studies link under half to unresolved V genes, and the rest is unexplained. V, J and clone size reflect that table, while D and trimming were determined from the DNA. This sample is represented by roughly 200,000 clones; around nine tenths of them were singletons. Clones ranked in the top ten supply roughly 6.6% of the sample.

The sample comprised PBMCs. The receptor's source is a man in his thirties or forties in good health and CMV-seropositive. This chain is built from TRBV9 and TRBJ2-3, with 9 bases in between that match TRBD2. The sequenced DNA is TGTGCCAGCAGCGTGGGCGGGGGGGCCACAGATACGCAGTATTTT. This codes for CASSVGGGATDTQYF.